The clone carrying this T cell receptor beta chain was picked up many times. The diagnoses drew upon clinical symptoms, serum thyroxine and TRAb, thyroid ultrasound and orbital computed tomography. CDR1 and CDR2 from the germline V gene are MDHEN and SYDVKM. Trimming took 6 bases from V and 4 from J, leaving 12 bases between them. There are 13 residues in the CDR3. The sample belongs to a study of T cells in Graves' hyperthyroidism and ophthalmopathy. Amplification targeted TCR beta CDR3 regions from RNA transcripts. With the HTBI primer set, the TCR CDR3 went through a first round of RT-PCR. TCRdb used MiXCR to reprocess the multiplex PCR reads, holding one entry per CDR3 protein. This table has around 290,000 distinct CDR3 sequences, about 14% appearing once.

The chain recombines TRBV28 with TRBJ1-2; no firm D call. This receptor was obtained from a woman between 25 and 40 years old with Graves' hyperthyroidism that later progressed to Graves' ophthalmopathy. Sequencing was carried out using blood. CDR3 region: CASSPPTFYGYTF. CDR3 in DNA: TGTGCCAGCAGCCCTCCTACGTTCTATGGCTACACCTTC.